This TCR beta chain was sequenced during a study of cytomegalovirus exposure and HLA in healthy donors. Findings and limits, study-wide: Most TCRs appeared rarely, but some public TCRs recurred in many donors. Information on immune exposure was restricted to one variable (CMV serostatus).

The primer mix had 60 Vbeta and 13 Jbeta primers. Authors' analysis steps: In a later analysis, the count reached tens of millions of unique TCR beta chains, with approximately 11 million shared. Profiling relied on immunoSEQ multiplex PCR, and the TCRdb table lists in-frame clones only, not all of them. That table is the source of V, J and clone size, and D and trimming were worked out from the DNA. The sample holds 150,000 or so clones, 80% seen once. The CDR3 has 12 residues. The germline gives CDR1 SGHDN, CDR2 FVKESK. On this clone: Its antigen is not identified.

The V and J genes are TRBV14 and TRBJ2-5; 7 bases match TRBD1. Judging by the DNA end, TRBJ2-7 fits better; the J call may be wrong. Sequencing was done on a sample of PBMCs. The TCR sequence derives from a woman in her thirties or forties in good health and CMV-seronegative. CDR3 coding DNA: TGTGCCAGCAGCTCGACAGGGATCGAGCAGTACTTC. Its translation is CASSSTGIEQYF.